This T cell receptor beta chain was recovered during a study of T cells in Graves' hyperthyroidism and ophthalmopathy. Findings and limits, study-wide: Most thyroid clonotypes that were expanded above 0.001 also turned up in blood.

Diagnoses used clinical symptoms, serum thyroxine and TRAb, thyroid ultrasound and orbital computed tomography. Trimming shortened V by 1 base and J by 4 bases, and 13 bases separated the two germline ends. The CDR3 sequence is 14 residues long. Germline loops: CDR1 DFQATT, CDR2 SNEGSKA (reference sequence). This clonotype was seen repeatedly, ten times or more. Its antigen is unidentified. RNA transcripts gave rise to amplified TCR beta CDR3 regions. First-round RT-PCR of the TCR CDR3 relied on the HTBI primer set. TCRdb itself ran the multiplex PCR reads through MiXCR, one entry per CDR3 protein. The sample consists of some 570,000 distinct CDR3 sequences, 15% to 20% of them appearing once.

The rearrangement joins TRBV20-1 to TRBJ2-5; D perhaps matches TRBD2 (5 bases). Sequences were obtained from blood. This TCR derives from a woman under 30 with Graves' ophthalmopathy. CDR3 sequence (DNA): TGCAGTGCTAGAGTGCTGGGGAGCGGAGAGACCCAGTACTTC. It codes for CSARVLGSGETQYF.